The T cell receptor (beta chain) under discussion was sequenced for a study of shared clonotypes between healthy human individuals. Study observations and caveats: Rarefaction gave evidence that sorted-subset sequencing remained incomplete despite large depth.

The CDR3 has 14 amino acids. Germline CDR1 and CDR2: MNHEY and SMNVEV (reference sequence). V was clipped by 2 bases and J by 5 bases, with 13 bases between them. The naive CD8 fraction comprised CD45RO-negative cells positively selected for CCR7 and excluded terminally differentiated effector memory CD45RA+ cells. Only in-frame clones appear in the TCRdb table, and some are missing; sequencing was by immunoSEQ multiplex PCR. The profile shows around 2.1 million clones, roughly 91% of them singletons. To note about this clone: Its matching antigen is unknown.

The chain employs TRBV27 and TRBJ2-7; D is uncertain. Sequencing was performed on naive CD8+ T cells from PBMCs. The clonotype originates from a man younger than 30 in good health. Some clones in this sample may be carry-over from other donors' samples. CDR3 sequence reads: CASSLNPGSHEQYF. Written as DNA, the CDR3 is TGTGCCAGCAGTTTAAATCCGGGCTCGCACGAGCAGTACTTC.